Listed below are T cell receptor beta chains from one sample, sequenced in a study of identical twins. TCRdb ran MiXCR on the 5' RACE reads and lists one entry per CDR3 protein. Among 420,000 or so distinct CDR3 sequences, less than 20% were seen once, and the ten largest hold more than 10%. The sample taken for sequencing was naive T cells sorted from blood. All receptors come from a man aged 45-65 years in good health. Both conserved end residues are part of each CDR3. The D gene is left open where the match is weak. Part of the rows lack a size; the others show once, few, many or a class for expanded clones.

d_call,v_call,clone_size,j_call,cdr3_aa,cdr3_nt
NA,TRBV3-1,NA,TRBJ1-2,CASSQGYGYTF,TGTGCCAGCAGCCAAGGCTATGGCTACACCTTC
NA,TRBV6-1,few,TRBJ1-2,CASRPNTGSKGYTF,TGTGCCAGCAGACCTAATACAGGGTCGAAGGGCTACACCTTC
NA,TRBV20-1,NA,TRBJ2-7,CSAVPWGALYEQYF,TGCAGTGCCGTACCTTGGGGGGCCCTTTACGAGCAGTACTTC
TRBD2,TRBV28,NA,TRBJ2-1,CASRARDIWTSFLSSYNEQFF,TGTGCCAGCAGAGCCCGGGACATCTGGACTAGCTTCCTGAGCTCCTACAATGAGCAGTTCTTC
NA,TRBV30,NA,TRBJ2-1,CAWSPSTVNEQFF,TGTGCCTGGAGCCCGAGTACAGTTAATGAGCAGTTCTTC
NA,TRBV4-3,many,TRBJ1-5,CASSPPGGDGNQPQHF,TGCGCCAGCAGCCCCCCCGGAGGGGACGGAAATCAGCCCCAGCATTTT
TRBD1,TRBV29-1,few,TRBJ2-7,CSVLGTGGYEQYF,TGCAGCGTTCTGGGGACAGGGGGCTACGAGCAGTACTTC
NA,TRBV20-1,few,TRBJ2-7,CSARVLGNREQYF,TGCAGTGCTAGGGTTTTAGGGAATAGGGAGCAGTACTTC
NA,TRBV6-1,many,TRBJ1-1,CASSEGGLTEAFF,TGTGCCAGCAGCGAGGGGGGGCTTACTGAAGCTTTCTTT
NA,TRBV15,few,TRBJ1-1,CATSSRTGNTEAFF,TGTGCCACCAGCAGCCGAACAGGGAACACTGAAGCTTTCTTT
TRBD2,TRBV12-3/TRBV12-4,few,TRBJ2-7,CASSGRLARDFYEQYF,TGTGCCAGCAGCGGGAGACTAGCGCGAGACTTCTACGAGCAGTACTTC
TRBD1,TRBV5-5,NA,TRBJ2-5,CASSLGQGARGETQYF,TGTGCCAGCAGCTTGGGTCAGGGGGCGAGAGGAGAGACCCAGTACTTC
TRBD2,TRBV20-1,NA,TRBJ2-5,CSASAALAGFIEETQYF,TGCAGTGCTAGTGCCGCATTAGCGGGGTTTATTGAAGAGACCCAGTACTTC
TRBD1,TRBV29-1,few,TRBJ2-1,CSVVNSGTGRTYNEQFF,TGCAGCGTTGTGAACTCCGGGACAGGAAGAACGTACAATGAGCAGTTCTTC
TRBD1,TRBV5-4,few,TRBJ2-7,CASSEGQGAYEQYF,TGTGCCAGCAGCGAAGGACAGGGGGCGTACGAGCAGTACTTC
TRBD1,TRBV5-1,many,TRBJ1-4,CASSYSGTDAVDGTNEKLFF,TGCGCCAGCAGCTATTCCGGGACAGATGCCGTGGATGGAACTAATGAAAAACTGTTTTTT
NA,TRBV6-2/TRBV6-3,many,TRBJ2-3,CASTGGRADTQYF,TGTGCCAGCACCGGGGGACGAGCAGATACGCAGTATTTT